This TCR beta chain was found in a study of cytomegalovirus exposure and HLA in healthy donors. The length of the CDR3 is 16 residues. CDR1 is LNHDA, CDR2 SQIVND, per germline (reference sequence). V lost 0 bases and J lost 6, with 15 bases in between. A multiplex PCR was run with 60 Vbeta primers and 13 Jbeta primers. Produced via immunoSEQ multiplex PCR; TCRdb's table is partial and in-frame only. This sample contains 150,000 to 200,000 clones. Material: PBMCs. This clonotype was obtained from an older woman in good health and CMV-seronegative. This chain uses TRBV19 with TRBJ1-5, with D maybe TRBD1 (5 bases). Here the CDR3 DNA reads TGTGCCAGTAGTATAGATGGGGGGGGAAAGGGTCAGCCCCAGCATTTT. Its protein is CASSIDGGGKGQPQHF.